Presented here are 28 T cell receptor beta chains from one specimen sequenced in a study of T cells after yellow fever vaccination. TCRdb re-derived calls from the 5' RACE reads in MiXCR, one entry per CDR3 protein. Found here are around 530,000 distinct CDR3 sequences, roughly a sixth of them singletons; the top ten hold 15% to 20%. Sequencing used PBMCs, obtained 5 to 6 days after the first yellow fever vaccination. Every receptor here comes from a man aged 18 to 35 who received the YFV17D yellow fever vaccine.

The chain has TRBV6-1 and TRBJ2-3; D is undetermined. With 8 bases removed from V and 0 bases from J, the gap between germline ends came to 15 bases. This CDR3 spans 15 amino acids. Germline assignment: CDR1 MNHNS and CDR2 SASEGT. The CDR3, as DNA: TGTGCCAGCCAACCCTCGGTGGGGAGCACAGATACGCAGTATTTT. This translates into CASQPSVGSTDTQYF.

The chain combines TRBV7-2 with TRBJ2-3, with D possibly TRBD2 on 5 matching bases. V was trimmed by 5 bases and J by 0 bases, leaving 18 bases between them. Germline CDR1 is SGHTA and CDR2 is FQGNSA. The CDR3 sequence is 17 residues long. In nucleotides, the CDR3 is TGTGCCAGCAGCAGTCGGCGAGGGCTTCCTAGCACAGATACGCAGTATTTT. This encodes CASSSRRGLPSTDTQYF. The variable domain in full, with the rest retrieved from reference TRBV7-2 and TRBJ2-3, is GAGVSQSPSNKVTEKGKDVELRCDPISGHTALYWYRQSLGQGLEFLIYFQGNSAPDKSGLPSDRFSAERTGGSVSTLTIQRTQQEDSAVYLCASSSRRGLPSTDTQYFGPGTRLTVL.

This clonotype has more than one count but fewer than ten. This chain's CDR3 is CSVATANYGYTF. The DNA for the CDR3 is TGCAGCGTTGCCACAGCTAACTATGGCTACACCTTC. The chain is built from TRBV29-1 and TRBJ1-2; D is undetermined. With 4 bases removed from V and 0 bases from J, the gap between germline ends came to 6 bases. The CDR3 has 12 residues. Germline lookup yields CDR1 SQVTM and CDR2 ANQGSEA.

The chain is built from TRBV7-8 and TRBJ2-1, with 9 bases fitting TRBD1. This CDR3 has 13 amino acids. Germline V gene data show CDR1 as SGHVS and CDR2 as FQNEAQ. J gave up 5 bases and V 11 bases, and 7 bases lay outside the gene matches. The CDR3 is CADRDRDNNEQFF. CDR3 DNA: TGTGCCGACCGGGACAGGGATAACAATGAGCAGTTCTTC.

The J gene is TRBJ2-3, the V gene TRBV4-1; D unresolved. Germline CDR1 reads MGHRA; CDR2 reads YSYEKL. The CDR3 spans 13 residues. V was cut by 0 bases and J by 6 bases, with 7 bases left in between. The CDR3 nucleotides read TGCGCCAGCAGCCAAGATAACGGGGATACGCAGTATTTT. Residues: CASSQDNGDTQYF.

This clonotype was seen more than once but under ten times. J is TRBJ1-1 and V is TRBV6-5; no clear D gene. CDR1 is MNHEY, CDR2 SVGAGI, per germline. This CDR3 comprises 16 residues. Trimming cost V 0 bases and J 0 bases, with 11 bases left between them. CDR3 loop: CASSYSGRPLNTEAFF. The CDR3 region has the DNA TGTGCCAGCAGTTACTCAGGCAGGCCATTGAACACTGAAGCTTTCTTT.

This clonotype was observed a few times. The rearrangement uses TRBV9 and TRBJ2-3; a weak D match, TRBD2 (6 bases). Trimming took off 6 bases at V and 1 base at J, with 18 bases between the two ends. The germline CDR1 and CDR2 sequences are SGDLS and YYNGEE. The CDR3 is 16 amino acids. Here the CDR3 reads CASTKTAGPRTDTQYF. CDR3 in DNA: TGTGCCAGCACCAAGACTGCGGGGCCTCGCACAGATACGCAGTATTTT.

This chain links TRBV30 with TRBJ2-5, with D perhaps TRBD2 (5 bases). Deletions cut 4 bases from V and 5 bases from J, with 20 bases between. The CDR3 consists of 15 residues. From germline, CDR1 is GTSNPN and CDR2 SVGIG (reference sequence). In nucleotides, the CDR3 is TGTGCCTGGACCCTCCCCACGGGGTTTTGGGAGACCCAGTACTTC. Its translation is CAWTLPTGFWETQYF.

The CDR3 is CASSSRTGRGGYTF. DNA for the CDR3: TGTGCCAGCAGCTCGCGGACAGGGAGGGGTGGCTACACCTTC. The V call is TRBV7-2, the J call TRBJ1-2; 8 bases line up with TRBD1. Germline V gene lookup returns CDR1 SGHTA and CDR2 FQGNSA. The CDR3 loop spans 14 amino acids. The V segment lost 4 bases and the J segment 7 bases; nucleotides outside the gene matches: 8.

This clonotype was picked up a small number of times. This chain links TRBV3-1 with TRBJ2-3, with 11 bases identical to TRBD2. The germline V gene has CDR1 LGHDT and CDR2 YNNKEL (reference sequence). CDR3 length: 16 residues. The V gene end was trimmed by 3 bases and the J gene end by 3 bases; junction bases not matched to a gene: 5. The CDR3 here is CASSHQRLAGTDTQYF. Here the CDR3 DNA reads TGTGCCAGCAGCCATCAGAGACTAGCGGGAACAGATACGCAGTATTTT.

In its sample, this clonotype was seen a few times. The V gene is TRBV29-1, the J gene TRBJ1-1; 7 bases fit TRBD1. Germline V gene data show CDR1 as SQVTM and CDR2 as ANQGSEA. The ends lost 4 bases at V and 5 bases at J; junction bases unmatched: 7. This CDR3 comprises 13 residues. In DNA form, the CDR3 reads TGCAGCGTTGGTACAGGGGAGGGTACTGAAGCTTTCTTT. Protein product: CSVGTGEGTEAFF.

The CDR3 loop is CASSPSRAREKLFF. For the CDR3, the DNA is TGTGCCAGCAGCCCCAGCAGGGCCCGGGAAAAACTGTTTTTT. The chain recombines TRBV27 with TRBJ1-4; the D gene is possibly TRBD1 (5 bases). This CDR3 contains 14 residues. V dropped 6 bases and J dropped 8 bases, with 16 bases sitting between them. Germline values: CDR1 MNHEY, CDR2 SMNVEV (reference sequence).

The chain is built from TRBV5-4 and TRBJ2-5; 8 positions agree with TRBD2. Per the germline V gene, CDR1 is SGHNT and CDR2 is YYREEE (reference sequence). The CDR3 runs 14 residues. V dropped 1 base and J dropped 5; count of bases not matched to a gene: 4. The CDR3 loop reads CASSLRGGFETQYF. DNA for the CDR3: TGTGCCAGCAGCTTGCGGGGGGGGTTTGAGACCCAGTACTTC.

CDR3 bases: TGTGCCAGCAGCCCAGGACAGGAATCTCTAGGGGGTAATCAGCCCCAGCATTTT. Amino acids: CASSPGQESLGGNQPQHF. The chain is built from TRBV11-2 and TRBJ1-5, with TRBD1 matching 7 bases. The CDR3 covers 18 residues. In germline, CDR1 is SGHAT, CDR2 FQNNGV. V lost 5 bases, J lost 4 bases, and 17 bases stayed unmatched.

The chain combines TRBV5-1 with TRBJ2-2, with a tentative D call TRBD2 (6 bases). The CDR3 totals 14 residues. Germline V gene data show CDR1 as SGHRS and CDR2 as YFSETQ. The V end was cut by 1 base, the J end by 6 bases, with 10 bases between. This chain's CDR3 is CASSLKTSSGELFF. CDR3 in DNA: TGCGCCAGCAGCTTGAAGACTAGTTCCGGGGAGCTGTTTTTT.

This clonotype was observed a handful of times. This chain's CDR3 is CATSDGSGLYNEQFF. The CDR3 coding sequence is TGTGCCACCAGTGACGGATCGGGACTTTACAATGAGCAGTTCTTC. The V and J genes are TRBV24-1 and TRBJ2-1, with D possibly matching TRBD2 (6 bases). The germline CDR1 and CDR2 sequences are KGHDR and SFDVKD. CDR3 length: 15 residues. V lost 4 bases and J 4 bases, leaving 13 bases between the germline ends.

This clonotype was detected only a few times. The rearrangement uses TRBV4-1 and TRBJ2-2, with D tentatively TRBD1 (6 bases). This CDR3 region has 19 residues. CDR1 MGHRA and CDR2 YSYEKL come from the germline V gene. Deletions cut 2 bases from V and 1 base from J, with 20 bases between. The CDR3 is CASSQMDSSLYRNTGELFF. The CDR3 DNA reads TGCGCCAGCAGCCAAATGGACAGCAGCCTATATAGGAACACCGGGGAGCTGTTTTTT.

The rearrangement joins TRBV10-3 to TRBJ2-2, with D tentatively TRBD1 (5 bases). Looked up from germline, CDR1 is ENHRY and CDR2 is SYGVKD. Trimming removed 5 bases from V and 4 bases from J, with 11 bases in between. The CDR3 is 14 amino acids. Here the CDR3 DNA reads TGTGCCATCAGTCAGAGGCAGGGCACCGGGGAGCTGTTTTTT. This translates into CAISQRQGTGELFF.

This clonotype was found a few times. This rearrangement joins TRBV20-1 to TRBJ2-3; either TRBD1 or TRBD2 may supply D (7 bases each). This CDR3 comprises 17 residues. Germline assignment: CDR1 DFQATT and CDR2 SNEGSKA (reference sequence). V was trimmed by 0 bases and J by 1 base, leaving 17 bases between them. The CDR3 sequence: CSARDLVQGGGTDTQYF. The CDR3 bases are TGCAGTGCTAGAGATCTGGTCCAGGGGGGGGGCACAGATACGCAGTATTTT.

The rearrangement uses TRBV5-1 and TRBJ1-6; 7 positions agree with TRBD1. The CDR3 totals 15 residues. V lost 0 bases and J lost 5; bases outside the gene matches: 2. In germline, CDR1 is SGHRS, CDR2 YFSETQ. This CDR3 is CASSLDGQDNSPLHF. The CDR3 DNA reads TGCGCCAGCAGCTTGGATGGACAGGATAATTCACCCCTCCACTTT.

This clonotype was observed a few times. V is TRBV7-2 and J is TRBJ1-5, with TRBD1 identical over 10 bases. The V gene's germline CDR1 is SGHTA and CDR2 FQGNSA. Unmatched junction bases numbered 11, after V lost 2 bases and J lost 7 bases. The CDR3 runs to 17 residues. CDR3: CASSLPTTGGLGQPQHF. The CDR3 DNA follows: TGTGCCAGCAGCTTACCAACGACAGGGGGCTTGGGGCAGCCCCAGCATTTT.

CDR3 bases: TGTGCCAGCGTAGCACAGGTTTCTGGAAACACCATATATTTT. It codes for CASVAQVSGNTIYF. The chain has TRBV2 and TRBJ1-3; possibly TRBD1 for D (5 bases). CDR1 SNHLY and CDR2 FYNNEI come from the germline V gene. V gave up 8 bases and J gave up 1 base, with 12 bases separating them. This CDR3 spans 14 amino acids. Complete variable domain (other parts from reference TRBV2 and TRBJ1-3): EPEVTQTPSHQVTQMGQEVILRCVPISNHLYFYWYRQILGQKVEFLVSFYNNEISEKSEIFDDQFSVERPDGSNFTLKIRSTKLEDSAMYFCASVAQVSGNTIYFGEGSWLTVV.

The chain recombines TRBV6-2 or TRBV6-3 with TRBJ1-2; no clear D gene. This CDR3 is built from 13 residues. V dropped 2 bases and J dropped 4 bases, with 8 bases sitting between them. CDR1 and CDR2 from the germline V gene are MNHEY and SVGEGT. For the CDR3, the DNA is TGTGCCAGCAGTTACCAGGACTCCTATGGCTACACCTTC. It codes for CASSYQDSYGYTF.

In its sample, this clonotype was seen many times. The CDR3 loop is CASGEGWGEAKNIQYF. CDR3 bases: TGTGCCAGCGGAGAGGGTTGGGGCGAAGCCAAAAACATTCAGTACTTC. This chain links TRBV12-3 or TRBV12-4 with TRBJ2-4, with D perhaps given as TRBD1 or TRBD2 (5 bases each). This CDR3 is built from 16 residues. The V and J ends lost 8 bases and 0 bases respectively, with 17 bases between them.

This clonotype showed up just a few times. CDR3: CASRGTHTQYF. In DNA form, the CDR3 reads TGCGCCAGCAGGGGGACACATACGCAGTATTTT. The chain carries TRBV10-1 and TRBJ2-3; tentatively, D is TRBD1 (6 bases). Trimming removed 6 bases from V and 7 bases from J, with 8 bases in between. The CDR3 runs 11 residues. The germline gives CDR1 WNHNN, CDR2 SYGVQD (reference sequence).

This chain uses TRBV5-1 with TRBJ2-7; no clear D. Germline V gene data show CDR1 as SGHRS and CDR2 as YFSETQ. The CDR3 contains 13 residues. Between the trimmed V and J ends, which lost 5 bases and 0 bases, there was a span of 9 bases. The CDR3 nucleotides are TGCGCCAGCAGTTATCCTAGCTCCTACGAGCAGTACTTC. Translating gives CASSYPSSYEQYF.

The rearrangement joins TRBV5-1 to TRBJ2-2; perhaps TRBD1 as D (6 bases). The CDR3 totals 15 residues. CDR1 and CDR2 from the germline V gene are SGHRS and YFSETQ. Trimming took 7 bases from V and 4 from J, leaving 17 bases between them. The CDR3 nucleotides are TGCGCCAGCCTGTCCTTTGGGGGCGGCACCGGGGAGCTGTTTTTT. Translation gives CASLSFGGGTGELFF.

This chain connects TRBV7-9 to TRBJ1-1; D not certain. The CDR3 spans 12 residues. Deletions cut 5 bases from V and 4 bases from J, with 8 bases between. Germline V gene sequence: CDR1 SEHNR, CDR2 FQNEAQ (reference sequence). CDR3 nucleotides: TGTGCCAGCAGCCCCGTACCCACTGAAGCTTTCTTT. Protein sequence: CASSPVPTEAFF. The full variable domain, its missing parts supplied by reference TRBV7-9 and TRBJ1-1, is DTGVSQNPRHKITKRGQNVTFRCDPISEHNRLYWYRQTLGQGPEFLTYFQNEAQLEKSRLLSDRFSAERPKGSFSTLEIQRTEQGDSAMYLCASSPVPTEAFFGQGTRLTVV.